This T cell receptor beta chain was sequenced in a study of cytomegalovirus exposure and HLA in healthy donors. General observations from the study: A few of the chains that were CMV-associated were confirmed in vitro to be specific for CMV antigens.

Some clones are missing from TCRdb's copy, which holds only in-frame ones; the method was immunoSEQ multiplex PCR. Of around 200,000 clones in the sample, around 80% are singletons; the top ten hold 1% to 1.5%. Concerning this clone: Antigen specificity is unknown.

V trimming: 4 bases; J trimming: 3 bases; junction bases outside the gene matches: 5. The CDR3 has 14 amino acids. The V gene's germline CDR1 is SGHTA and CDR2 FQGTGA. The rearrangement uses TRBV7-3 and TRBJ1-2; TRBD1 matches 7 bases. The clonotype was recovered from a woman under 40 in good health and CMV-seronegative. The material sequenced was PBMCs. The CDR3 loop reads CASSSRTGDYGYTF. The DNA for the CDR3 is TGTGCCAGCAGCTCCCGGACAGGAGACTATGGCTACACCTTC.